Following are 26 T cell receptor beta chains from one sample sequenced in a study of post-analysis software for immune sequencing data. Study conclusions and caveats: Four to six TRBV segments were more frequent in patients than controls; TRBV5-6, TRBV5-1 and TRBV20-1 belonged to this group.

These TCRs' antigens remain unknown. The TCR beta cDNA libraries carried unique molecular identifiers. One entry per CDR3 protein, called by TCRdb with MiXCR from the PCR reads. The sample consists of roughly 620,000 distinct CDR3 sequences, around 44% of them appearing once. Sample: blood. These receptors originate from a girl under 18 with multiple sclerosis.

V gene TRBV2 combines with J gene TRBJ2-3; TRBD2 matches at 10 bases. Germline V lookup: CDR1 SNHLY, CDR2 FYNNEI. Trimming removed 4 bases from V and 7 bases from J; junction bases left unmatched: 5. The CDR3 sequence is 14 residues long. The CDR3 DNA sequence: TGTGCCAGCAGTGGCCTAGCGGGAGCCCATACGCAGTATTTT. Its protein product is CASSGLAGAHTQYF.

V is TRBV6-5 and J is TRBJ1-1, with D unresolved. V lost 5 bases and J 7 bases, leaving 8 bases between the germline ends. This CDR3 has 11 residues. Per germline, CDR1 MNHEY and CDR2 SVGAGI. For the CDR3, the DNA is TGTGCCAGCAGTCTATACGGTGAAGCTTTCTTT. This codes for CASSLYGEAFF.

This clonotype was observed a single time. J is TRBJ2-1 and V is TRBV6-5; 7 bases fit TRBD2. The CDR3 consists of 15 residues. The junction had 9 bases not matched to a gene; V was cut back by 6 bases and J by 4 bases. CDR1 is MNHEY and CDR2 is SVGAGI in the germline V gene. The CDR3 protein is CASSTGGRGYNEQFF. CDR3 bases: TGTGCCAGCAGCACGGGAGGACGGGGGTACAATGAGCAGTTCTTC.

The CDR3 nucleotides are TGTGCCAGCTCACTAGACAGCTACTCTGGGGCCAACGTCCTGACTTTC. It codes for CASSLDSYSGANVLTF. The gene calls are TRBV5-4 and TRBJ2-6; possibly TRBD1 or TRBD2 for D (5 bases each). The length of the CDR3 is 16 residues. Germline V CDR1 and CDR2: SGHNT, YYREEE (reference sequence). V gave up 7 bases and J gave up 0 bases, with 14 bases separating them.

This clonotype was seen only a few times. J is TRBJ2-1 and V is TRBV10-3; D gene ambiguous. CDR3 length: 12 residues. Trimming left V 6 bases short and J 14 bases short, with 17 bases between. Germline-derived CDR1 and CDR2 are ENHRY and SYGVKD. The CDR3 sequence: CAISVTQGRKFF. CDR3 DNA: TGTGCCATCAGCGTAACCCAAGGAAGGAAGTTCTTC.

The rearrangement links TRBV12-3 or TRBV12-4 to TRBJ1-5, with D maybe TRBD1 (5 bases). The CDR3 is 13 residues long. V was trimmed by 8 bases and J by 4 bases, leaving 12 bases between them. CDR3 amino acids: CASHKGQNQPQHF. The DNA for the CDR3 is TGTGCCAGCCACAAGGGGCAGAATCAGCCCCAGCATTTT.

This clonotype was counted at least ten times. The V gene is TRBV12-3 or TRBV12-4, the J gene TRBJ1-2; D possibly corresponds to TRBD1 (6 bases). CDR3 length: 13 amino acids. V was trimmed by 2 bases and J by 2 bases, leaving 6 bases between them. The CDR3, as DNA: TGTGCCAGCAGTTTAAGGGGGAACTATGGCTACACCTTC. Protein product: CASSLRGNYGYTF.

This clonotype was observed a handful of times. The rearrangement uses TRBV12-3 or TRBV12-4 and TRBJ2-4, with D perhaps being TRBD1 or TRBD2 (5 bases each). The ends were cut back, 8 bases at V and 1 base at J, with 9 bases in the middle. This CDR3 has 13 amino acids. The CDR3 region is CASGTEAKNIQYF. The CDR3 nucleotides are TGTGCCAGCGGGACGGAGGCCAAAAACATTCAGTACTTC.

V and J are TRBV12-3 or TRBV12-4 and TRBJ2-1; D might be TRBD2 (6 bases). This CDR3 is 17 amino acids long. V was clipped by 1 base and J by 15 bases, with 28 bases between them. CDR3 residues: CASSLGASGDRHEEGFF. CDR3 DNA: TGTGCCAGCAGTTTAGGGGCCTCGGGGGACCGCCACGAAGAAGGGTTCTTC.

This rearrangement joins TRBV25-1 to TRBJ2-3; D not certain. The CDR3 is made up of 17 amino acids. V lost 1 base, J lost 0 bases, and 14 bases lay in between. The germline V gene has CDR1 MGHDK and CDR2 SYGVNS. The CDR3: CASSEFPAPTSTDTQYF. In DNA, the CDR3 is TGTGCCAGCAGTGAATTCCCGGCCCCTACCAGCACAGATACGCAGTATTTT.

The rearrangement links TRBV3-1 to TRBJ2-3, with unresolved D. There are 12 residues in the CDR3. V was clipped by 2 bases and J by 5 bases, with 5 bases between them. CDR1 is LGHDT, CDR2 YNNKEL, per germline (reference sequence). CDR3 nucleotides: TGTGCCAGCAGCCAACTGAAAGATACGCAGTATTTT. Its translation: CASSQLKDTQYF.

The sample holds a few counts of this clonotype. The rearrangement uses TRBV27 and TRBJ1-5; D might be TRBD1 (6 bases). Per the germline V gene, CDR1 is MNHEY and CDR2 is SMNVEV (reference sequence). The CDR3 consists of 16 residues. V was trimmed by 4 bases and J by 6 bases, leaving 19 bases between them. CDR3 sequence: CASSSSTGGMAQPQHF. CDR3 sequence (DNA): TGTGCCAGCAGTTCCTCGACAGGAGGTATGGCTCAGCCCCAGCATTTT.

This clonotype has a handful of counts. The chain combines TRBV25-1 with TRBJ2-7; TRBD1 might be the D (7 bases). The CDR3 is 14 amino acids. Germline V gives CDR1 MGHDK, CDR2 SYGVNS. V lost 4 bases and J lost 4, with 14 bases in between. This chain's CDR3 is CASSGGDRAYEQYF. The DNA for the CDR3 is TGTGCCAGCAGTGGGGGGGACAGAGCTTACGAGCAGTACTTC.

V gene TRBV29-1 combines with J gene TRBJ2-4; 7 bases line up with TRBD1. The DNA end is more similar to TRBJ2-7, so the J call may be wrong. Germline CDR1 is SQVTM and CDR2 is ANQGSEA. The CDR3 runs 13 residues. The CDR3 loop is CSVRPGQLTEQYF. As DNA, the CDR3 is TGCAGCGTGAGGCCGGGACAGTTAACCGAGCAGTACTTC.

This clonotype has ten or more counts. This chain joins TRBV6-1 and TRBJ2-3; D uncertain. This CDR3 has 13 residues. Trimming stripped 8 bases from V and 0 bases from J, with 9 bases between. From germline, CDR1 is MNHNS and CDR2 SASEGT. The CDR3 protein is CASLSRSTDTQYF. The CDR3 region has the DNA TGTGCCAGCTTGTCCCGGAGCACAGATACGCAGTATTTT.

J is TRBJ2-5 and V is TRBV7-9; D is uncertain. Trimming removed 7 bases at V and 3 bases at J, with 18 bases between. This CDR3 comprises 15 residues. The germline CDR1 and CDR2 sequences are SEHNR and FQNEAQ (reference sequence). The CDR3 DNA reads TGTGCCAGCACCTCAAGACCCGAGGCGAAAGAGACCCAGTACTTC. Protein product: CASTSRPEAKETQYF.

A few counts support this clonotype. The gene calls are TRBV6-5 and TRBJ2-4; 11 bases are shared with TRBD2. With 4 bases clipped from V and 0 bases from J, the junction kept 5 bases outside the gene matches. Germline V gene sequence: CDR1 MNHEY, CDR2 SVGAGI. The CDR3 totals 17 residues. The CDR3 sequence is CASSSSTSGVAKNIQYF. The CDR3 DNA sequence: TGTGCCAGCAGTTCCTCGACTAGCGGGGTAGCCAAAAACATTCAGTACTTC.

This clonotype was seen more than once but under ten times. The chain combines TRBV12-3 or TRBV12-4 with TRBJ1-1; D may be TRBD1 (6 bases). The CDR3 runs 14 residues. Trimming cost V 5 bases and J 2 bases, with 12 bases left between them. The CDR3 nucleotides read TGTGCCAGCAGTACCAGACAGGTTAACACTGAAGCTTTCTTT. Amino acids: CASSTRQVNTEAFF.

V usage is TRBV12-3 or TRBV12-4 and J usage is TRBJ2-1, with 10 bases fitting TRBD2. With 4 bases clipped from V and 10 bases from J, the junction kept 10 bases outside the gene matches. CDR3 size: 15 residues. The CDR3 protein is CASSSPGTSVWEQFF. Here the CDR3 DNA reads TGTGCCAGCAGTTCCCCCGGGACTAGCGTTTGGGAGCAGTTCTTC.

The chain has TRBV20-1 and TRBJ1-2; D not certain. V lost 3 bases, J lost 6 bases, and 11 bases lay in between. Germline CDR1 DFQATT, CDR2 SNEGSKA (reference sequence). The CDR3 runs to 12 residues. CDR3 loop: CSARGGVDGYTF. In DNA form, the CDR3 reads TGCAGTGCTAGGGGCGGAGTTGATGGCTACACCTTC.

This clonotype was counted between two and nine times. The gene calls are TRBV20-1 and TRBJ2-5; possibly TRBD2 for D (6 bases). Trimming took off 2 bases at V and 5 bases at J, with 15 bases between the two ends. The CDR3 totals 14 residues. Germline V gene lookup returns CDR1 DFQATT and CDR2 SNEGSKA (reference sequence). CDR3 coding DNA: TGCAGTGCTAGACGTTCAGGGAGGTTGGAGACCCAGTACTTC. It is translated as CSARRSGRLETQYF.

In this sample, this clonotype turned up a few times. The chain combines TRBV12-3 or TRBV12-4 with TRBJ2-1; D ambiguous. The V end lost 3 bases, the J end lost 7 bases, and 13 bases lay between the germline ends. The CDR3 contains 14 residues. The CDR3 DNA reads TGTGCCAGCAGTTTCTCTGAAGTAATGAATGAGCAGTTCTTC. This encodes CASSFSEVMNEQFF.

The chain joins TRBV10-3 to TRBJ1-2; unclear D gene. The germline V gene encodes CDR1 ENHRY and CDR2 SYGVKD. This CDR3 comprises 13 residues. V was shortened by 4 bases and J by 7 bases, with 13 bases between the two germline ends. CDR3 amino acids: CAISGDVRFGYTF. For the CDR3, the DNA is TGTGCCATCAGTGGAGACGTTAGATTTGGCTACACCTTC.

The chain has TRBV20-1 and TRBJ2-5; D gene ambiguous. The germline gives CDR1 DFQATT, CDR2 SNEGSKA (reference sequence). The CDR3 runs to 13 residues. The ends were cut back, 0 bases at V and 5 bases at J, with 10 bases in the middle. CDR3 nucleotide sequence: TGCAGTGCTAGAGATCTGGGGTCGGAGACCCAGTACTTC. This translates into CSARDLGSETQYF.

The chain links TRBV4-2 to TRBJ1-4; D is possibly TRBD1 (5 bases). Trimming removed 0 bases at V and 6 bases at J, with 14 bases between. The CDR3 has 16 amino acids. Germline loops: CDR1 LGHNA, CDR2 YNFKEQ. The CDR3 is CASSQDRAGLYEKLFF. The CDR3 DNA is TGTGCCAGCAGCCAAGATCGGGCAGGGTTGTATGAAAAACTGTTTTTT.

This chain links TRBV9 with TRBJ2-1; D may be TRBD1 or TRBD2 (5 bases each). This CDR3 has 17 amino acids. Germline loops: CDR1 SGDLS, CDR2 YYNGEE. Trimming shortened V by 0 bases and J by 8 bases, and 21 bases separated the two germline ends. The chain's CDR3 is CASSVATRAGSGDEQFF. The CDR3 region has the DNA TGTGCCAGCAGCGTAGCTACGCGGGCAGGGTCGGGCGATGAGCAGTTCTTC.